This T cell receptor beta chain was sequenced in a study of shared clonotypes between healthy human individuals. Study outcomes and limitations: The sharing of 5% to 5.5% of naive CD4 clonotypes was seen across a few donors. The study found lower generation probabilities in non-shared clonotypes than in those shared by all four donors. Estimated clonotype richness was generally higher in naive than memory subsets.

V was cut by 2 bases and J by 2 bases, with 12 bases left in between. The length of the CDR3 is 16 residues. From germline, CDR1 is MNHEY and CDR2 SVGAGI. To note about this clone: The antigen remains unidentified.

This table comes from immunoSEQ multiplex PCR, and its TCRdb copy is limited to in-frame clones, with some not included. Among millions of clones listed, 90% to 95% were seen once. Sequencing was performed on naive CD4+ T cells from PBMCs. Subset: CD45RA+ positively selected. The chain couples TRBV6-5 to TRBJ1-4; maybe TRBD1 (5 bases). This TCR came from a man in his late teens or twenties in good health. Some clones in this sample may be carry-over from other donors' samples. The CDR3 region has the DNA TGTGCCAGCAGTTACACAGGAGGAAACACTAATGAAAAACTGTTTTTT. The encoded protein is CASSYTGGNTNEKLFF.